This T cell receptor beta chain was documented in a study of cytomegalovirus exposure and HLA in healthy donors. Overall study: Genetic ancestry analysis placed over 65% of the 398 donors that were genotyped in the Caucasian-associated cluster.

Study-level results: Many donors carried some public TCRs, although rarity characterized most TCR sequences. V- and J-gene trimming in TCR beta was tied to a missense DCLRE1C variant by an analysis performed later.

The CDR3 is made up of 13 amino acids. CDR1 is MNHEY and CDR2 is SMNVEV in the germline V gene (reference sequence). Trimming removed 1 base at V and 1 base at J, with 4 bases between. PCR was performed using 60 Vbeta and 13 Jbeta primers. Clones were read by immunoSEQ multiplex PCR, and TCRdb kept only the in-frame ones, dropping some. Of approximately 150,000 clones in the sample, 68% were seen once. Notes on this clone: Its antigen is unidentified.

The sample consisted of PBMCs. The genes are TRBV27 and TRBJ1-2; D not certain. This TCR derives from a woman between 40 and 55 years old in good health and CMV-seropositive. CDR3 sequence (DNA): TGTGCCAGCAGTTTATATAGTAACTATGGCTACACCTTC. It translates to CASSLYSNYGYTF.